What follows are 17 T cell receptor beta chains derived from one specimen sequenced in a study of shared clonotypes between healthy human individuals. Assay used: immunoSEQ multiplex PCR; TCRdb lists only in-frame clones, some missing. The table lists about 730,000 clones, approximately 77% of them singletons, with about 1.8% in the top ten. The source material was memory CD4+ T cells sorted from blood. Subset denoted: CD45RA-negative fraction. Every receptor here comes from a woman in her twenties or thirties in good health.

The gene calls are TRBV27 and TRBJ2-5; 7 bases agree with TRBD2. The ends lost 6 bases at V and 2 bases at J; junction bases unmatched: 12. Germline CDR1 MNHEY, CDR2 SMNVEV (reference sequence). This CDR3 spans 16 amino acids. CDR3: CASRARGDLKQETQYF. Written as DNA, the CDR3 is TGTGCCAGCAGGGCCCGGGGGGACCTAAAACAAGAGACCCAGTACTTC.

This chain joins TRBV15 and TRBJ2-3; D call uncertain. The V and J ends lost 1 base and 4 bases respectively, with 15 bases between them. This CDR3 comprises 16 residues. Germline V CDR1 and CDR2: LNHNV, YYDKDF (reference sequence). The CDR3: CATSRGAQVGADTQYF. In DNA, the CDR3 is TGTGCCACCAGCAGAGGGGCCCAGGTTGGTGCAGATACGCAGTATTTT.

The chain couples TRBV2 to TRBJ1-5; D gene ambiguous. This CDR3 contains 13 residues. Looked up from germline, CDR1 is SNHLY and CDR2 is FYNNEI. Trimming took 8 bases from V and 5 from J, leaving 13 bases between them. CDR3 nucleotides: TGTGCCAGCGTGGAGGAAAGGGATCAGCCCCAGCATTTT. Translation gives CASVEERDQPQHF.

The V and J genes are TRBV2 and TRBJ1-4, with a tentative D call TRBD1 (6 bases). In germline, CDR1 is SNHLY, CDR2 FYNNEI. With 6 bases removed from V and 10 bases from J, the gap between germline ends came to 15 bases. This CDR3 has 13 residues. In DNA form, the CDR3 reads TGTGCCAGCAGGGGGGACACACAGGGAAAACTGTTTTTT. This translates into CASRGDTQGKLFF. Filled out from reference TRBV2 and TRBJ1-4, the complete variable domain reads EPEVTQTPSHQVTQMGQEVILRCVPISNHLYFYWYRQILGQKVEFLVSFYNNEISEKSEIFDDQFSVERPDGSNFTLKIRSTKLEDSAMYFCASRGDTQGKLFFGSGTQLSVL.

This clone turned up a few times. This chain uses TRBV27 with TRBJ2-1; the match to TRBD2 covers 9 bases. The ends lost 2 bases at V and 8 bases at J; junction bases unmatched: 10. The CDR3 loop spans 16 amino acids. From germline, CDR1 is MNHEY and CDR2 SMNVEV (reference sequence). CDR3 protein: CASSLVRASGNDEQFF. In DNA form, the CDR3 reads TGTGCCAGCAGTTTAGTACGGGCTAGCGGGAATGATGAGCAGTTCTTC.

The chain has TRBV7-6 and TRBJ2-3; 14 bases match TRBD2. The CDR3 has 18 amino acids. Germline V lookup: CDR1 SGHVS, CDR2 FNYEAQ. J lost 3 bases, V lost 5 bases, and 10 bases had no gene match. The CDR3 loop is CASSLGTSGRTNTDTQYF. The CDR3 coding sequence is TGTGCCAGCAGCCTAGGGACTAGCGGGAGAACGAATACAGATACGCAGTATTTT.

V and J are TRBV6-1 and TRBJ1-5; TRBD1 might be the D (5 bases). V shed 4 bases and J shed 2 bases, with 12 bases lying between them. The CDR3 consists of 15 residues. Germline lookup yields CDR1 MNHNS and CDR2 SASEGT. CDR3 nucleotides: TGTGCCAGCAGTGTTTCAGGGTCAGGCAATCAGCCCCAGCATTTT. Translation gives CASSVSGSGNQPQHF.

The chain carries TRBV2 and TRBJ2-7, with D perhaps matching TRBD1 or TRBD2 (6 bases each). The CDR3 is made up of 14 amino acids. V shed 4 bases and J shed 6 bases, with 16 bases lying between them. The germline CDR1 and CDR2 sequences are SNHLY and FYNNEI. CDR3 loop: CASSAEGGGLEQYF. The CDR3 region has the DNA TGTGCCAGCAGTGCGGAAGGTGGGGGGCTCGAGCAGTACTTC.

This clone has just a few counts. J is TRBJ2-3 and V is TRBV5-1, with D perhaps TRBD1 (5 bases). The CDR3 runs 14 residues. V lost 4 bases and J lost 3, with 12 bases in between. The germline gives CDR1 SGHRS, CDR2 YFSETQ. The DNA for the CDR3 is TGCGCCAGCAGCCGGCGCCAGGGTACAGATACGCAGTATTTT. It yields the protein CASSRRQGTDTQYF.

This sequence joins TRBV10-3 and TRBJ2-5; the match to TRBD1 covers 7 bases. This CDR3 has 15 residues. CDR1 and CDR2 (germline): ENHRY, SYGVKD. Trimming took 3 bases from V and 2 from J; bases not matched to a gene: 6. CDR3 sequence reads: CAISDAETGQETQYF. DNA for the CDR3: TGTGCCATCAGTGACGCTGAGACAGGGCAAGAGACCCAGTACTTC.

The gene calls are TRBV6-5 and TRBJ1-2, with 7 bases fitting TRBD1. There are 15 residues in the CDR3. Germline V CDR1 and CDR2: MNHEY, SVGAGI. The J segment lost 11 bases and the V segment lost 7 bases, leaving 19 bases of the junction unmatched. CDR3 loop: CASKAGDRDSLGYTF. CDR3 bases: TGTGCCAGCAAGGCGGGAGACAGGGATTCGTTGGGGTACACCTTC.

The V gene is TRBV18, the J gene TRBJ1-5; D unclear. The CDR3 consists of 13 residues. The germline V gene encodes CDR1 KGHSH and CDR2 LQKENI. Trimming left V 6 bases short and J 12 bases short, with 18 bases between. Here the CDR3 reads CASSPRDEGGQHF. CDR3 sequence (DNA): TGTGCCAGCTCTCCCCGAGACGAGGGCGGCCAGCATTTT.

This chain links TRBV20-1 with TRBJ1-1, with D unclear. V was trimmed by 0 bases and J by 14 bases, leaving 10 bases between them. The CDR3 runs to 10 residues. Per the germline V gene, CDR1 is DFQATT and CDR2 is SNEGSKA (reference sequence). The CDR3 DNA sequence: TGCAGTGCTAGAGATCGTACGGACTTCTTT. Translated, it gives CSARDRTDFF.

The chain joins TRBV4-1 to TRBJ1-2, with 7 bases aligning to TRBD1. Germline values: CDR1 MGHRA, CDR2 YSYEKL. CDR3 length equals 20 residues. With V trimmed by 0 bases and J by 1 base, 17 bases remained unmatched. Here the CDR3 reads CASSQEVPGTAIIINYGYTF. CDR3 nucleotide sequence: TGCGCCAGCAGCCAAGAAGTTCCCGGGACAGCAATTATTATTAACTATGGCTACACCTTC.

CDR3 residues: CASSPGTPQMNTEAFF. In DNA form, the CDR3 reads TGTGCCAGCTCACCCGGGACCCCTCAGATGAACACTGAAGCTTTCTTT. The chain employs TRBV18 and TRBJ1-1; D is possibly TRBD1 (5 bases). CDR1 is KGHSH, CDR2 LQKENI, per germline. V dropped 3 bases and J dropped 0 bases, with 14 bases sitting between them. The CDR3 extends over 16 amino acids.

This chain connects TRBV5-4 to TRBJ2-3; a weak D match, TRBD1 (6 bases). V was cut by 1 base and J by 3 bases, with 15 bases left in between. Per germline, CDR1 SGHNT and CDR2 YYREEE (reference sequence). The CDR3 totals 16 residues. The CDR3, as DNA: TGTGCCAGCAGCTTGTGGGTGGCAGGGGAAACAGATACGCAGTATTTT. Amino acids: CASSLWVAGETDTQYF. The full variable domain, completed using reference TRBV5-4 and TRBJ2-3, is ETGVTQSPTHLIKTRGQQVTLRCSSQSGHNTVSWYQQALGQGPQFIFQYYREEENGRGNFPPRFSGLQFPNYSSELNVNALELDDSALYLCASSLWVAGETDTQYFGPGTRLTVL.

The rearrangement joins TRBV7-6 to TRBJ1-3; TRBD1 agrees at 7 bases. This CDR3 has 15 residues. Trimming at V came to 6 bases and at J to 0 bases, leaving 5 bases not matched to a gene. Germline CDR1 and CDR2: SGHVS and FNYEAQ. DNA for the CDR3: TGTGCCAGCAGTAAGGGGGCCACCTCTGGAAACACCATATATTTT. Translating gives CASSKGATSGNTIYF.